This T cell receptor beta chain was identified during a study of T cells in Graves' hyperthyroidism and ophthalmopathy. What was amplified from RNA transcripts were TCR beta CDR3 regions. First-round RT-PCR with HTBI primers amplified the TCR CDR3 region. TCRdb fed the multiplex PCR reads into MiXCR, producing one record per CDR3 protein. The sample consists of 500,000 to 800,000 distinct CDR3 sequences, nearly 45% of them appearing once. Broader study findings: Most clonotypes that expanded in the thyroid above 0.001 also showed up in blood. Onset of ophthalmopathy came a median approximately 6.8 months after the model predicted it.

In the case of this clonotype: Its antigen is not identified.

Uncontrolled infection, other autoimmune disease, pregnancy or lactation disqualified patients from enrolment. Germline V gene data show CDR1 as DFQATT and CDR2 as SNEGSKA (reference sequence). V was trimmed by 2 bases and J by 2 bases, leaving 16 bases between them. The CDR3 runs 15 residues. The TCR sequence derives from an adult man with Graves' disease, either hyperthyroidism or ophthalmopathy (not recorded which). The rearrangement uses TRBV20-1 and TRBJ2-7; TRBD2 is a possible D gene (5 bases). Sequencing was done on a sample of peripheral blood or thyroid tissue (not recorded which). The CDR3: CSARPLVGSAYEQYF. DNA for the CDR3: TGCAGTGCTAGACCCCTGGTGGGGAGCGCCTACGAGCAGTACTTC.